Described below is a single T cell receptor beta chain sequence and its context. Its cognate antigen is unknown. The entry originates in a study of cytomegalovirus exposure and HLA in healthy donors. Study-wide findings and caveats: Apparent HLA restriction characterized most CMV-associated TCR beta chains in a later analysis.

The PCR had 60 Vbeta and 13 Jbeta primers. Profiled with immunoSEQ multiplex PCR; TCRdb holds only in-frame clones, not every one. The sample consists of 150,000 to 200,000 clones, 75% to 90% of them appearing once. Trimming pared 2 bases from V and 4 bases from J, leaving 20 bases between. This CDR3 is built from 17 residues. Germline lookup yields CDR1 SGHAT and CDR2 FQNNGV. The material sequenced was PBMCs. J is TRBJ2-5 and V is TRBV11-2, with D possibly matching TRBD1 (5 bases). The origin of this receptor is a woman aged 18-29 years in good health and CMV-seronegative. CDR3 sequence reads: CASSLSTRTLGRETQYF. DNA of the CDR3: TGTGCCAGCAGCTTATCGACCCGGACATTGGGGCGAGAGACCCAGTACTTC.